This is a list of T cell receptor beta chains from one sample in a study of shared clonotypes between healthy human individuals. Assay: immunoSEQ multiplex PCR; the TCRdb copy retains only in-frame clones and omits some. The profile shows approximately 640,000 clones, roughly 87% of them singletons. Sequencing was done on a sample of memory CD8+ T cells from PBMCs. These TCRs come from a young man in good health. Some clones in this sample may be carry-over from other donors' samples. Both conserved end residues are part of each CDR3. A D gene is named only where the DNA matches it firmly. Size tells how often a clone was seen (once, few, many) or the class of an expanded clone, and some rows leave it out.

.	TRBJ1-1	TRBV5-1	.	TGCGCCAGCATGGGGTGGAGAGGTTACTCCACTGAAGCTTTCTTT	CASMGWRGYSTEAFF
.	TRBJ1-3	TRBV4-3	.	TGCGCCAGCAGCCAAGGCAGGGGAAACACCATATATTTT	CASSQGRGNTIYF
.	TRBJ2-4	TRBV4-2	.	TGTGCCAGCAGCAAACCCGGGACCACCCTAGCCAAAAACATTCAGTACTTC	CASSKPGTTLAKNIQYF
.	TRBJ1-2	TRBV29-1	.	TGCAGCGCCCGGACGGAGAGGGGCTACACCTTC	CSARTERGYTF
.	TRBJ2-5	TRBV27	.	TGTGCCAGCAGACCTCGCCGGTTAGAGACCCAGTACTTC	CASRPRRLETQYF
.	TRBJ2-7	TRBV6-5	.	TGTGCCAGCAGTGACCGGCTGCAGGGCGAGCAGTACTTC	CASSDRLQGEQYF
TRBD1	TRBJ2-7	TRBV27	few	TGTGCCAGCAGTCCCCGACAGGGTTACGAGCAGTACTTC	CASSPRQGYEQYF
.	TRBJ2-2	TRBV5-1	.	TGCGCCAGCAGCGAGGTAGCCGGGGAGCTGTTTTTT	CASSEVAGELFF
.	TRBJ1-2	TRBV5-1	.	TGCGCCAGCAGCCCGGGGGCGGGGGCGAACTATGGCTACACCTTC	CASSPGAGANYGYTF
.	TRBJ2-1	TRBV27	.	TGTGCCAGCAGTTTAGTCAGGAACCTTGAGCAGTTCTTC	CASSLVRNLEQFF
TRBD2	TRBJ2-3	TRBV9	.	TGTGCCAGCAGCGAGTTTAGCGGGGGAACAGATACGCAGTATTTT	CASSEFSGGTDTQYF
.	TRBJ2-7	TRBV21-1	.	TGTGCCAGCAGCAATAGACAGGACCGCTCCTACGAGCAGTACTTC	CASSNRQDRSYEQYF
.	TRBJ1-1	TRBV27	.	TGTGCCAGCAGTTTGGAGGGTTGGGCTGAAGCTTTCTTT	CASSLEGWAEAFF
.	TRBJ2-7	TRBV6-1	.	TGTGCCAGCAGTGAAGCGGCGGGTTGGGCCTACGAGCAGTACTTC	CASSEAAGWAYEQYF
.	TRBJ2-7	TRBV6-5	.	TGTGCCAGCAGTTCCTTCGCCGGGACAACCTACGAGCAGTACTTC	CASSSFAGTTYEQYF